This T cell receptor beta chain was sequenced for a study of blood T cell repertoires in COVID-19 (dated by TCRdb to about 2020). Looking at the study overall: Collaborator samples came from the United States, Italy and Spain and covered acute and convalescent phases of COVID-19. HLA class I and class II types, where available, came from metadata supplied by the sample provider rather than from assay-based typing. The sample metadata nearly always contained a de-identified subject ID, COVID-19 status, age in years and sex. The material from the prospective study consisted of cDNA or gDNA derived from T cells, B-cell-depleted T cells, or PBMCs. The repertoires were released in a freely available public database intended as a resource for research on the immune response to SARS-CoV-2. The samples were drawn from two sources: the first 160 participants of the ongoing ImmuneRACE study, and some 1,300 subjects contributed by 6 global collaborators. The dataset comprised deeply sampled blood TCRbeta repertoires from subjects exposed to, actively infected with, or recovered from COVID-19.

One collaborating source in Seattle enrolled patients during active infection and followed them longitudinally through the course of disease. Each collaborating institution followed its own protocols to collect whole blood in K2EDTA tubes. For TCRbeta analysis, collaborators shipped samples as frozen whole blood, isolated PBMCs, or DNA extracted from either of those sample types. Points on this clone: The clone's antigen remains unknown. Base qualities are not recorded, but no much larger clone differs from it by a single base.

TCRbeta CDR3 regions were amplified from genomic DNA using the immunoSEQ Assay, a bias-controlled multiplex PCR. Per the original workflow: Within the assay, amplification of reference gene primers was used to estimate how many nucleated cells each sample contained. Sequence reads were collapsed and filtered to measure the absolute abundance of every unique TCRbeta CDR3 rearrangement. Productive Simpson clonality was computed per sample as the square root of Simpson's diversity index over productive rearrangements. As stored in TCRdb, this immuneACCESS dataset retains in-frame rearrangements with V and J assigned. A fraction of the clones does not appear; measured against another copy, unresolved V genes explain less than half of the discrepancy, and the remainder lacks a known reason. The DNA gave D and trimming, while V, J and clone size come from that table. The sample table lists under 400,000 clones, approximately 89% of them with a count of one. Together, the top ten hold 1.5% to 2% of the sample.

The paper's findings and limits, for the study overall: How much clinical and demographic metadata was included differed by source and by participant, and the metadata was provided uncurated.

The junction carries 14 bases between V and J, which are trimmed by 6 bases and 3 bases respectively. The germline V gene encodes CDR1 SGHTA and CDR2 FQGNSA. The CDR3, cysteine through phenylalanine, is 14 amino acids long. This entry keeps only the CDR3 DNA: 42 bases, framed from base 1. This receptor chain uses TRBV7-2 and TRBJ1-2, with TRBD1 tentatively as D gene (5 bases match). The receptor was derived from a woman in her 30s with COVID-19, enrolled during active disease. Sequencing was performed on peripheral blood. The CDR3 here reads CASRSLRGDYGYTF. The nucleotide sequence is given as TGTGCCAGCAGATCTCTACGGGGGGACTATGGCTACACCTTC.